The 11 T cell receptor beta chains reported below all come from one sample, sequenced in a study of blood T cell repertoires in COVID-19. TCRdb keeps only in-frame clones here, not all; method: immunoSEQ multiplex PCR. The repertoire has roughly 290,000 clones, around 85% of them found once; the top ten carry 0.87%. Specimen: peripheral blood. Receptor source: a human donor with COVID-19, enrolled during active disease. The donor label of this sample is uncertain.

Here the CDR3 reads CASSHELQGGADTQYF. Written as DNA, the CDR3 is TGCGCCAGCAGCCACGAATTGCAGGGTGGGGCAGATACGCAGTATTTT. V is TRBV4-3 and J is TRBJ2-3; D may be TRBD1 (5 bases). This CDR3 region has 16 residues. V lost 3 bases to trimming and J lost 4 bases, with 17 bases between them. The germline gives CDR1 LGHNA, CDR2 YSLEER.

This clone was seen only once. The chain uses TRBV3-1 (or the pseudogene TRBV3-2) and TRBJ2-1; TRBD2 aligns across 11 bases. Germline loops: CDR1 LGHDT, CDR2 YNNKEL (reference sequence). The V segment lost 0 bases and the J segment 7 bases; nucleotides outside the gene matches: 2. There are 15 residues in the CDR3. CDR3 nucleotide sequence: TGTGCCAGCAGCCAAGAGCTAGCGGGAGGAAATGAGCAGTTCTTC. Protein sequence: CASSQELAGGNEQFF.

Remarks on this clone: A read error may be the cause here, since a much bigger clone is one base away. Other DNA sequences in the same sample also yield this CDR3. The chain joins TRBV7-2 to TRBJ2-7; TRBD1 is a possible D gene (5 bases). Germline CDR1 reads SGHTA; CDR2 reads FQGNSA. The CDR3 is made up of 14 amino acids. The V end was cut by 1 base, the J end by 2 bases, with 9 bases between. The CDR3 reads CASSLGGRAYEQYF. Written as DNA, the CDR3 is TGTGCCAGCAGCTTAGGGGGCAGGGCCTACGAGCAGTACTTC.

This chain joins TRBV19 and TRBJ2-2, with D possibly TRBD1 on 5 matching bases. With 6 bases removed from V and 0 bases from J, the gap between germline ends came to 8 bases. Germline-derived CDR1 and CDR2 are LNHDA and SQIVND (reference sequence). The CDR3 is 14 amino acids. The CDR3 DNA reads as TGTGCCAGTAGATGGGGCGCGAACACCGGGGAGCTGTTTTTT. It is translated as CASRWGANTGELFF. The whole variable domain, filled in from reference TRBV19 and TRBJ2-2, reads DGGITQSPKYLFRKEGQNVTLSCEQNLNHDAMYWYRQDPGQGLRLIYYSQIVNDFQKGDIAEGYSVSREKKESFPLTVTSAQKNPTAFYLCASRWGANTGELFFGEGSRLTVL.

The chain recombines TRBV6-1 with TRBJ1-5, with 9 positions matching TRBD1. Losses at the gene ends were 0 bases for V and 7 bases for J; bases not matched to a gene: 7. The CDR3 consists of 16 residues. The germline gives CDR1 MNHNS, CDR2 SASEGT. CDR3 sequence (DNA): TGTGCCAGCAGTGAAGCCCGGACAGGGGTGGGCCAGCCCCAGCATTTT. This gives the protein CASSEARTGVGQPQHF.

This clone was detected only once. The rearrangement uses TRBV6-1 and TRBJ2-2; 7 bases line up with TRBD2. Unmatched junction bases numbered 12, after V lost 2 bases and J lost 3 bases. The CDR3 is 18 residues long. Germline V gene data show CDR1 as MNHNS and CDR2 as SASEGT. CDR3 nucleotide sequence: TGTGCCAGCAGTGAAAGGATTATTGGGGGGGTAGACACCGGGGAGCTGTTTTTT. Encoded protein: CASSERIIGGVDTGELFF.

In DNA, the CDR3 is TGTGCCAGCAGCCCGGAGCTCGGTCAGCCCCAGCATTTT. Protein: CASSPELGQPQHF. V gene TRBV11-2 combines with J gene TRBJ1-5, with unresolved D. The V gene lost 5 bases and the J gene lost 6 bases, with 11 bases spanning the gap. CDR1 is SGHAT, CDR2 FQNNGV, per germline. The CDR3 extends over 13 amino acids.

The V gene is TRBV5-1, the J gene TRBJ2-1; 8 bases line up with TRBD1. This CDR3 has 15 residues. Germline V lookup: CDR1 SGHRS, CDR2 YFSETQ. J lost 3 bases, V lost 5 bases, and 7 bases had no gene match. The DNA for the CDR3 is TGCGCCAGCAGACTAGGACAGGGAGACTACAATGAGCAGTTCTTC. This gives the protein CASRLGQGDYNEQFF.

The chain combines TRBV7-8 with TRBJ1-3; 8 positions agree with TRBD1. V was pared by 2 bases and J by 8 bases, with 14 bases of the junction left unmatched. Per the germline V gene, CDR1 is SGHVS and CDR2 is FQNEAQ. CDR3 length: 17 residues. The CDR3 is CASSLRGPGTGPHTIYF. The DNA of the CDR3 is TGTGCCAGCAGCTTAAGGGGACCCGGGACAGGCCCTCACACCATATATTTT.

This clone showed up just once. The chain recombines TRBV3-1 (or the pseudogene TRBV3-2) with TRBJ2-5; 14 bases align to TRBD2. CDR1 LGHDT and CDR2 YNNKEL come from the germline V gene (reference sequence). This CDR3 is built from 19 residues. V lost 2 bases, J lost 5 bases, and 13 bases stayed unmatched. The CDR3 nucleotides read TGTGCCAGCAGCCAATCCGGGACTAGCGGGAGCCTGTATGGGGAGACCCAGTACTTC. It is translated as CASSQSGTSGSLYGETQYF.

The V and J genes are TRBV5-4 and TRBJ2-1; 9 bases agree with TRBD2. CDR3 length: 18 amino acids. Germline CDR1 and CDR2: SGHNT and YYREEE (reference sequence). The V and J ends lost 0 bases and 7 bases, in that order; junction bases with no gene match: 14. CDR3 in DNA: TGTGCCAGCAGCTTGGGTCTGGGGAGGCGGGAGGGCATAAATGAGCAGTTCTTC. Translation gives CASSLGLGRREGINEQFF.